The 16 T cell receptor beta chains below were found in one sample sequenced in a study of shared clonotypes between healthy human individuals. TCRdb's table, derived via immunoSEQ multiplex PCR, lists solely in-frame clones and lacks some. The table lists millions of clones, 85% to 95% of them singletons. Input material: naive CD4+ T cells sorted from blood. Stated subset: CD45RA+ positively selected. The receptors shown here come from a man aged 18 to 29 in good health.

V usage is TRBV7-2 and J usage is TRBJ2-2; 10 bases are shared with TRBD2. The V gene's germline CDR1 is SGHTA and CDR2 FQGNSA. Trimming at V came to 3 bases and at J to 4 bases, leaving 8 bases not matched to a gene. The CDR3 extends over 17 amino acids. CDR3 amino acids: CASSFPGLALITGELFF. The CDR3 DNA is TGTGCCAGCAGCTTCCCGGGACTAGCGCTCATCACCGGGGAGCTGTTTTTT.

The chain couples TRBV10-1 to TRBJ2-3, with 8 positions matching TRBD1. Germline V CDR1 and CDR2: WNHNN, SYGVQD (reference sequence). Trimming at V came to 6 bases and at J to 1 base, leaving 12 bases not matched to a gene. CDR3 length equals 17 residues. CDR3 region: CASSKITTGGRTDTQYF. Written as DNA, the CDR3 is TGCGCCAGCAGCAAGATAACTACAGGGGGTCGCACAGATACGCAGTATTTT.

About this clone itself: Within the sample, other DNA sequences also encode this same CDR3. The chain uses TRBV6-5 and TRBJ1-3, with D hard to call. The CDR3 extends over 12 amino acids. V was clipped by 6 bases and J by 1 base, with 4 bases between them. The V gene's germline CDR1 is MNHEY and CDR2 SVGAGI. CDR3 sequence reads: CASSPSGNTIYF. In DNA form, the CDR3 reads TGTGCCAGCAGCCCATCTGGAAACACCATATATTTT.

This clone was found once. This chain joins TRBV18 and TRBJ2-7; 7 nucleotides match TRBD1. Per germline, CDR1 KGHSH and CDR2 LQKENI. The CDR3 is 11 residues long. Losses at the gene ends were 8 bases for V and 7 bases for J; bases not matched to a gene: 5. The CDR3 here is CASAGQDEQYF. In DNA, the CDR3 is TGTGCCAGCGCCGGACAGGATGAGCAGTACTTC.

This chain links TRBV5-1 with TRBJ2-3, with 13 positions matching TRBD2. Germline lookup yields CDR1 SGHRS and CDR2 YFSETQ. The CDR3 runs to 17 residues. Losses at the gene ends were 4 bases for V and 2 bases for J; bases not matched to a gene: 7. The DNA of the CDR3 is TGCGCCAGCAGCGGGCCACTAGCGGGAGGGCTCACAGATACGCAGTATTTT. It yields the protein CASSGPLAGGLTDTQYF.

As regards this clone: The sample holds other DNA sequences that translate to the same CDR3. This rearrangement joins TRBV7-9 to TRBJ1-4; possibly TRBD1 for D (5 bases). Between the trimmed V and J ends, which lost 4 bases and 0 bases, there was a span of 6 bases. CDR3 length: 14 amino acids. Per the germline V gene, CDR1 is SEHNR and CDR2 is FQNEAQ (reference sequence). The CDR3 sequence: CASSSGTTNEKLFF. The CDR3 DNA reads TGTGCCAGCAGCTCAGGGACAACTAATGAAAAACTGTTTTTT. The full variable domain, with the rest looked up from reference TRBV7-9 and TRBJ1-4, is DTGVSQNPRHKITKRGQNVTFRCDPISEHNRLYWYRQTLGQGPEFLTYFQNEAQLEKSRLLSDRFSAERPKGSFSTLEIQRTEQGDSAMYLCASSSGTTNEKLFFGSGTQLSVL.

The V and J genes are TRBV2 and TRBJ2-5; 8 nucleotides line up with TRBD2. Per germline, CDR1 SNHLY and CDR2 FYNNEI. This CDR3 spans 15 amino acids. Unmatched junction bases numbered 7, after V lost 5 bases and J lost 2 bases. In DNA, the CDR3 is TGTGCCAGCAGTCGGCTAGCGGGCCCTCAAGAGACCCAGTACTTC. It encodes CASSRLAGPQETQYF.

The rearrangement links TRBV28 to TRBJ2-7; 7 nucleotides agree with TRBD1. J gave up 5 bases and V 3 bases, and 16 bases lay outside the gene matches. The length of the CDR3 is 17 residues. The germline CDR1 and CDR2 sequences are MDHEN and SYDVKM. The DNA for the CDR3 is TGTGCCAGCAGTTTTATCAACGGGGCAGGGGGATTCAACGAGCAGTACTTC. It translates to CASSFINGAGGFNEQYF.

The rearrangement joins TRBV11-2 to TRBJ2-7; D uncertain. From germline, CDR1 is SGHAT and CDR2 FQNNGV. Trimming left V 6 bases short and J 12 bases short, with 15 bases between. The CDR3 totals 11 residues. CDR3 in DNA: TGTGCCAGCAGTTCCACCGGACCGCCGTACTTC. It specifies CASSSTGPPYF. Filled out from reference TRBV11-2 and TRBJ2-7, the complete variable domain reads EAGVAQSPRYKIIEKRQSVAFWCNPISGHATLYWYQQILGQGPKLLIQFQNNGVVDDSQLPKDRFSAERLKGVDSTLKIQPAKLEDSAVYLCASSSTGPPYFGPGTRLTVT.

The V gene is TRBV28, the J gene TRBJ1-6; D not resolved. The germline V gene encodes CDR1 MDHEN and CDR2 SYDVKM. Trimming removed 2 bases from V and 4 bases from J, with 6 bases in between. This CDR3 comprises 14 residues. CDR3 protein: CASSLQQYNSPLHF. For the CDR3, the DNA is TGTGCCAGCAGTTTACAGCAGTATAATTCACCCCTCCACTTT. Looking up the rest from reference TRBV28 and TRBJ1-6 gives the full variable domain: DVKVTQSSRYLVKRTGEKVFLECVQDMDHENMFWYRQDPGLGLRLIYFSYDVKMKEKGDIPEGYSVSREKKERFSLILESASTNQTSMYLCASSLQQYNSPLHFGNGTRLTVT.

The rearrangement joins TRBV19 to TRBJ1-4; D gene unclear. The CDR3 consists of 13 residues. Germline-derived CDR1 and CDR2 are LNHDA and SQIVND (reference sequence). V was pared by 3 bases and J by 5 bases, with 7 bases between. CDR3 nucleotide sequence: TGTGCCAGTAGTATCCATAAAAATGAAAAACTGTTTTTT. This codes for CASSIHKNEKLFF. The whole variable domain, filled in from reference TRBV19 and TRBJ1-4, reads DGGITQSPKYLFRKEGQNVTLSCEQNLNHDAMYWYRQDPGQGLRLIYYSQIVNDFQKGDIAEGYSVSREKKESFPLTVTSAQKNPTAFYLCASSIHKNEKLFFGSGTQLSVL.

The chain combines TRBV19 with TRBJ2-3, with D possibly being TRBD1 or TRBD2 (5 bases each). The CDR3 consists of 14 residues. V lost 8 bases to trimming and J lost 0 bases, with 12 bases between them. Germline values: CDR1 LNHDA, CDR2 SQIVND (reference sequence). The CDR3 DNA sequence: TGTGCCAGTGACCCGGGACGTAGCACAGATACGCAGTATTTT. Its protein product is CASDPGRSTDTQYF.

This chain connects TRBV2 to TRBJ2-7, with a weak D call TRBD2 (6 bases). The V end lost 9 bases, the J end lost 2 bases, and 14 bases lay between the germline ends. From germline, CDR1 is SNHLY and CDR2 FYNNEI. The CDR3 is made up of 13 amino acids. The CDR3 DNA is TGTGCCAGTGAGGGACTGCCTGCCTACGAGCAGTACTTC. It specifies CASEGLPAYEQYF.

This clone was seen just once. At one of its ends the junction is not consistent with the germline gene, which may arise from a read error. J is TRBJ1-5 and V is TRBV18; D perhaps matches TRBD1 (5 bases). The CDR3 loop spans 15 amino acids. In germline, CDR1 is KGHSH, CDR2 LQKENI. As DNA, the CDR3 is TGTGCCAGCGCACCGGTCCAGGGTTTAAATCAGCCCCAGCATTTT. Protein: CASAPVQGLNQPQHF.

This clone occurred once. The chain is built from TRBV4-3 and TRBJ1-4; tentatively, D is TRBD1 (5 bases). Germline V gene data show CDR1 as LGHNA and CDR2 as YSLEER. V dropped 2 bases and J dropped 8 bases, with 15 bases sitting between them. This CDR3 is 15 amino acids long. The CDR3 nucleotides are TGCGCCAGCAGCCAATCTCCTGGGACTGGAGAAAAACTGTTTTTT. Its translation is CASSQSPGTGEKLFF.

The genes are TRBV7-6 and TRBJ2-2; a possible D gene is TRBD2 (6 bases). This CDR3 contains 17 residues. The germline V gene encodes CDR1 SGHVS and CDR2 FNYEAQ. V was shortened by 3 bases and J by 4 bases, with 18 bases between the two germline ends. The CDR3 sequence: CASSFRVFRGGTGELFF. CDR3 nucleotide sequence: TGTGCCAGCAGCTTTAGGGTCTTTAGGGGAGGCACCGGGGAGCTGTTTTTT.